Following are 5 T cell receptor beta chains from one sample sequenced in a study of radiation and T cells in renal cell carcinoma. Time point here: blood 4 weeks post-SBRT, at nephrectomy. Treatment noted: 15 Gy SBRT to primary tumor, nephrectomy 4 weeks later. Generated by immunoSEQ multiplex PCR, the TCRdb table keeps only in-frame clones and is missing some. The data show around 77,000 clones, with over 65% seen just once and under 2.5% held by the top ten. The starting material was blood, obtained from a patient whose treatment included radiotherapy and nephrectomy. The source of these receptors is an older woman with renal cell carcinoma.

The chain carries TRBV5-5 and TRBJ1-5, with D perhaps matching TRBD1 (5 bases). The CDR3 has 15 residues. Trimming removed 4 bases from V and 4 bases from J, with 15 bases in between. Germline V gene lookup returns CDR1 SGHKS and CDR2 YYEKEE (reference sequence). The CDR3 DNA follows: TGTGCCAGCAGCGTAGGGGTCGCGGGGAATCAGCCCCAGCATTTT. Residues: CASSVGVAGNQPQHF.

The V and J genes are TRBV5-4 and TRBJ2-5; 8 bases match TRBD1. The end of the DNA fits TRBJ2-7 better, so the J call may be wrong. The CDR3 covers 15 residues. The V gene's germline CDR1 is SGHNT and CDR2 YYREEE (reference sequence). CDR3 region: CASSHRTGWVYEQYF. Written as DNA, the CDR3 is TGTGCCAGCAGCCACAGGACAGGGTGGGTGTACGAGCAGTACTTC.

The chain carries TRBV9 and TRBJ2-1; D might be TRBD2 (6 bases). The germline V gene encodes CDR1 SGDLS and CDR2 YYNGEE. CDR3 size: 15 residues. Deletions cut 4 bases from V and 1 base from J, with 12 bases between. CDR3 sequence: CASSHRDFSYNEQFF. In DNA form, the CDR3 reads TGTGCCAGCAGCCACCGGGACTTTTCCTACAATGAGCAGTTCTTC.

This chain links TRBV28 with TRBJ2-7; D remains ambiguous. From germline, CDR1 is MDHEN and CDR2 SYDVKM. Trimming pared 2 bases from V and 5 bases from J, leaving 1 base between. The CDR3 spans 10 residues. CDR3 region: CASSLNEQYF. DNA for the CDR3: TGTGCCAGCAGTTTAAACGAGCAGTACTTC.

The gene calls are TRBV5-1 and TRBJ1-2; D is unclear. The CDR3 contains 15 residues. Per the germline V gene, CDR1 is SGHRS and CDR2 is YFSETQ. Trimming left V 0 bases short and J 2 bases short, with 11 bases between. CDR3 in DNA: TGCGCCAGCAGCTTGGCCACGACCCCGAACTATGGCTACACCTTC. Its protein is CASSLATTPNYGYTF.